Listed here are 10 T cell receptor beta chains from one sample, sequenced in a study of T and B cells in COVID-19 patients. BIOMED2 TRB-A/B primer pools were used in multiplex TRB PCR. From the multiplex PCR reads, TCRdb called clonotypes with MiXCR, one entry per CDR3 protein. The repertoire consists of 9,000 to 13,000 distinct CDR3 sequences, with under 35% occurring once and the leading ten covering 13% to 15%. From blood, roughly 220-550 ng of genomic DNA served as TRB template. Input material: blood. These receptors were obtained from a human donor with active COVID-19.

The genes are TRBV29-1 and TRBJ2-5, with 8 bases fitting TRBD1. Germline V gene data show CDR1 as SQVTM and CDR2 as ANQGSEA. Germline trimming cut 2 bases from V and 7 bases from J; bases unmatched to any gene: 6. The CDR3 length is 13 residues. CDR3 sequence (DNA): TGCAGCGTTGAATCCCAGGGGGCCGGGACCCAGTACTTC. Translated, it gives CSVESQGAGTQYF.

This clonotype turned up a few times. The chain uses TRBV12-3 or TRBV12-4 and TRBJ1-6; D is unresolved. Trimming removed 6 bases from V and 11 bases from J, with 11 bases in between. This CDR3 is built from 12 residues. CDR3 loop: CASSLNIPPLHF. CDR3 DNA sequence: TGTGCCAGCAGCCTGAATATACCACCCCTCCACTTT.

The J gene is TRBJ1-3, the V gene TRBV5-1, with a possible D match to TRBD1 (5 bases). The CDR3 contains 17 residues. The V end was cut by 0 bases, the J end by 1 base, with 14 bases between. Germline V gene data show CDR1 as SGHRS and CDR2 as YFSETQ. The CDR3 loop is CASSLGPLDSSGNTIYF. The CDR3 DNA reads as TGCGCCAGCAGCTTGGGTCCCCTCGACAGTTCTGGAAACACCATATATTTT.

The chain carries TRBV27 and TRBJ1-6; 7 positions match TRBD1. CDR3 length equals 14 residues. V was pared by 7 bases and J by 7 bases, with 7 bases of the junction left unmatched. In germline, CDR1 is MNHEY, CDR2 SMNVEV (reference sequence). The CDR3 spells CASKVGQINSPLHF. In DNA, the CDR3 is TGTGCCAGCAAAGTGGGACAGATAAATTCACCCCTCCACTTT.

Only a few counts were recorded for this clonotype. This chain joins TRBV14 and TRBJ1-5; D not certain. The CDR3 sequence is 13 residues long. Looked up from germline, CDR1 is SGHDN and CDR2 is FVKESK. Trimming shortened V by 2 bases and J by 6 bases, and 8 bases separated the two germline ends. CDR3 DNA sequence: TGTGCCAGCAGCCAATTCGAGGGTCAGCCCCAGCATTTT. Protein sequence: CASSQFEGQPQHF.

This clonotype is labeled as medium-sized. The chain couples TRBV19 to TRBJ1-3; no clear D. Germline CDR1 reads LNHDA; CDR2 reads SQIVND (reference sequence). Trimming removed 8 bases from V and 0 bases from J, with 11 bases in between. The CDR3 runs 14 residues. The CDR3 loop reads CASGDRASGNTIYF. The CDR3 bases are TGTGCCAGTGGAGACCGCGCCTCTGGAAACACCATATATTTT.

Sample share makes this clonotype medium-sized. The V call is TRBV7-6, the J call TRBJ2-5, with D perhaps given as TRBD1 or TRBD2 (5 bases each). The CDR3 extends over 15 amino acids. Germline CDR1 and CDR2: SGHVS and FNYEAQ. Trimming left V 0 bases short and J 5 bases short, with 13 bases between. In DNA, the CDR3 is TGTGCCAGCAGCTTAGCAGGGACGGGGCGGGAGACCCAGTACTTC. Amino acid sequence: CASSLAGTGRETQYF.

This clonotype was picked up one time. The chain employs TRBV14 and TRBJ2-3; a weak D match, TRBD2 (7 bases). This CDR3 is 17 amino acids long. CDR1 and CDR2 (germline): SGHDN, FVKESK. Trimming stripped 1 base from V and 1 base from J, with 15 bases between. The CDR3 here is CASSQGRGGSRTDTQYF. Here the CDR3 DNA reads TGTGCCAGCAGCCAAGGGAGGGGGGGATCGCGCACAGATACGCAGTATTTT.

This clonotype was recorded a few times. The V and J genes are TRBV18 and TRBJ1-4; unclear D gene. V lost 4 bases to trimming and J lost 1 base, with 4 bases between them. Germline values: CDR1 KGHSH, CDR2 LQKENI. CDR3 size: 13 residues. The CDR3 DNA reads TGTGCCAGCTCACAGGGAACTAATGAAAAACTGTTTTTT. Translating gives CASSQGTNEKLFF.

In its sample, this clonotype was seen a few times. This chain connects TRBV18 to TRBJ1-5; 8 bases agree with TRBD1. The CDR3 extends over 12 amino acids. The germline V gene encodes CDR1 KGHSH and CDR2 LQKENI. Germline trimming cut 6 bases from V and 6 bases from J; bases unmatched to any gene: 1. The CDR3 bases are TGTGCCAGCTCGCAGGGGGCTCAGCCCCAGCATTTT. Amino acid sequence: CASSQGAQPQHF. The variable domain in full, completed from reference TRBV18 and TRBJ1-5, reads NAGVMQNPRHLVRRRGQEARLRCSPMKGHSHVYWYRQLPEEGLKFMVYLQKENIIDESGMPKERFSAEFPKEGPSILRIQQVVRGDSAAYFCASSQGAQPQHFGDGTRLSIL.